This T cell receptor beta chain was sequenced during a study of lymphopenia after photon versus proton radiotherapy. With 0 bases removed from V and 5 bases from J, the gap between germline ends came to 10 bases. CDR3 length: 14 amino acids. From germline, CDR1 is MNHNS and CDR2 SASEGT. Produced via immunoSEQ multiplex PCR; TCRdb's table is partial and in-frame only. The sample records 55,000 to 75,000 clones, roughly 88% being singletons. J is TRBJ1-2 and V is TRBV6-1; no clear D gene. This TCR derives from a woman in her 70s with pancreatic cancer. The input for sequencing was peripheral blood, taken from a patient treated with photon-based radiotherapy. The CDR3 bases are TGTGCCAGCAGTGAAGCGGGAACCCTATATGGCTACACCTTC. Residues: CASSEAGTLYGYTF.